This T cell receptor (beta chain) is drawn from a study of blood T cell repertoires in COVID-19 (TCRdb year 2020). The study in broad terms: Samples covering the acute and convalescent phases of COVID-19 were provided by collaborators in the United States, Italy and Spain. The prospective study material was composed of cDNA or gDNA derived from T cells, B-cell-depleted T cells, or PBMCs. The dataset comprised deeply sampled blood TCRbeta repertoires from subjects exposed to, actively infected with, or recovered from COVID-19. The repertoires were released in a freely available public database meant as a resource for research on the immune response to SARS-CoV-2. The samples were drawn from the first 160 participants of the ongoing ImmuneRACE study and from 1,254 subjects provided by 6 global collaborators. Sample metadata almost always included a de-identified subject ID, COVID-19 status, age in years and sex. Where available, HLA class I and class II types were obtained from metadata supplied by the sample provider rather than from assay-based typing. Study-level results and caveats: The amount of clinical and demographic metadata varied by source and participant and was provided uncurated.

One collaborating source in Seattle enrolled patients while the patients were actively infected and followed the patients over time throughout the course of disease. Whole blood was collected in K2EDTA tubes by collaborating institutions according to the institutions' own protocols. For TCRbeta analysis, collaborators shipped samples in one of three forms: frozen whole blood, isolated PBMCs, or DNA extracted from either of those sample types. Germline trimming amounts to 3 bases on V and 7 bases on J, with 8 as the count of junction bases outside the gene matches. Inclusive of the bounding cysteine and phenylalanine, the CDR3 is 15 residues long. The retained sequence is limited to the CDR3, 45 bases, with the frame set at the first base. CDR1 and CDR2 are drawn from the germline V gene: MGHRA, YSYEKL. To note about this clone: Its target antigen remains unknown. No base-level quality is on record; no much larger clone is a single base apart.

TCRbeta CDR3 regions were amplified from genomic DNA by means of the immunoSEQ Assay, a bias-controlled multiplex PCR. The source study handled its data this way. The number of nucleated cells in each sample was estimated from the amplification of reference gene primers within the assay. Sequence reads were collapsed and filtered to measure the absolute abundance of every unique TCRbeta CDR3 rearrangement. For each sample, productive Simpson clonality was calculated by taking the square root of Simpson's diversity index across productive rearrangements. TCRdb stores this immuneACCESS table with in-frame sequences only. Part of the clones is absent; in the studies checked, under half of the shortfall reflects unresolved V genes, and no reason is known for the rest. D and trimming were read from the DNA, whereas the V and J calls and clone size are those reported in that table. The sample table lists roughly 380,000 clones, about 88% of them with a count of one. The top ten clones comprise roughly 1.6% of the sample.

Material for sequencing was peripheral blood. The receptor was isolated from a woman in her thirties or forties with COVID-19, enrolled during active disease. Recombination joined TRBV4-1 with TRBJ1-5, and 8 bases in between align with TRBD1. The CDR3 is CASSHLPGGEQPQHF. In nucleotides, the sequence is TGCGCCAGCAGCCACCTACCAGGGGGCGAGCAGCCCCAGCATTTT.